This T cell receptor (beta chain) was captured by sequencing in a study of blood T cell repertoires in COVID-19. Study overall: Nucleic acid was either cDNA or gDNA, and it came from T cells, B-cell-depleted T cells, or PBMCs.

The authors' processing: Quantification of nucleated cells was approximated via reference gene primer amplification. Measured with immunoSEQ multiplex PCR; TCRdb has only the in-frame clones, and not every one. That table is the source of V, J and clone size, and D and trimming were worked out from the DNA. The sample yields some 60,000 clones, about 91% seen once. V dropped 10 bases and J dropped 6; count of bases not matched to a gene: 10. CDR1 and CDR2 (germline): SNHLY, FYNNEI. The CDR3 loop spans 13 amino acids. This clone was observed once. The clonotype was recovered from a man aged 55 to 70 with acute or convalescent COVID-19. The material sequenced was peripheral blood. The J gene is TRBJ1-2, the V gene TRBV2, with 8 bases identical to TRBD1. The DNA for the CDR3 is TGTGCCATCACCTGGACAGGGTCGAATGGCTACACCTTC. This encodes CAITWTGSNGYTF. Based on the CDR3 plus reference TRBV2 and TRBJ1-2, the full variable domain is EPEVTQTPSHQVTQMGQEVILRCVPISNHLYFYWYRQILGQKVEFLVSFYNNEISEKSEIFDDQFSVERPDGSNFTLKIRSTKLEDSAMYFCAITWTGSNGYTFGSGTRLTVV.